This passage covers 21 T cell receptor beta chains from one sample sequenced in a study of T cells in Graves' hyperthyroidism and ophthalmopathy. Amplified TCR beta CDR3 regions derived from RNA transcripts. The TCR CDR3 was amplified in a first-round RT-PCR using the HTBI primer set. TCRdb itself ran the multiplex PCR reads through MiXCR, one entry per CDR3 protein. The sample has 550,000 to 650,000 distinct CDR3 sequences; 14% are singletons. What was sequenced was blood. Source of these receptors: a woman aged 40 to 55 with Graves' hyperthyroidism.

This clonotype has at least ten counts. The chain has TRBV15 and TRBJ2-5, with a tentative D call TRBD2 (6 bases). CDR3 size: 14 residues. Trimming pared 6 bases from V and 4 bases from J, leaving 15 bases between. The germline gives CDR1 LNHNV, CDR2 YYDKDF (reference sequence). The CDR3 DNA follows: TGTGCCACCAGTCGTCGGGGAGGAGGAGAGACCCAGTACTTC. Translated: CATSRRGGGETQYF.

The chain employs TRBV4-1 and TRBJ1-1; D is unclear. V shed 1 base and J shed 2 bases, with 8 bases lying between them. Germline V gene data show CDR1 as MGHRA and CDR2 as YSYEKL. The CDR3 consists of 14 residues. The DNA of the CDR3 is TGCGCCAGCAGCCAAGGCCTATTCAACACTGAAGCTTTCTTT. This codes for CASSQGLFNTEAFF.

In its sample, this clonotype was seen many times. The chain couples TRBV11-2 to TRBJ2-2; perhaps TRBD1 as D (5 bases). With 5 bases removed from V and 6 bases from J, the gap between germline ends came to 10 bases. Germline V CDR1 and CDR2: SGHAT, FQNNGV. This CDR3 comprises 13 residues. CDR3 sequence (DNA): TGTGCCAGCAGCCCAGGGTTCCCCGGGGAGCTGTTTTTT. Residues: CASSPGFPGELFF.

This clonotype was found once. This chain connects TRBV19 to TRBJ2-1; 7 positions agree with TRBD2. The DNA end is a closer match to TRBJ2-7, so the J assignment may be wrong. The CDR3 runs 15 residues. The germline V gene encodes CDR1 LNHDA and CDR2 SQIVND (reference sequence). The CDR3 nucleotides are TGTGCCAGTAGTATAGACGGGACTACTTACAATGAGCAGTACTTC. Protein sequence: CASSIDGTTYNEQYF.

This clonotype was detected many times. The V gene is TRBV20-1, the J gene TRBJ2-5; TRBD2 matches 7 bases. Germline CDR1 is DFQATT and CDR2 is SNEGSKA (reference sequence). Losses at the gene ends were 0 bases for V and 8 bases for J; bases not matched to a gene: 9. This CDR3 spans 14 amino acids. The chain's CDR3 is CSARDLGRERTQYF. In DNA, the CDR3 is TGCAGTGCTAGAGATCTGGGGAGGGAAAGAACCCAGTACTTC.

This clonotype was counted a few times. This chain links TRBV3-1 with TRBJ2-4; TRBD2 agrees at 7 bases. CDR1 is LGHDT, CDR2 YNNKEL, per germline (reference sequence). CDR3 length: 15 residues. V gave up 4 bases and J gave up 1 base; unmatched junction bases: 4. The CDR3 spells CASSLPGGAKNIQYF. The CDR3 nucleotides read TGTGCCAGCAGCCTACCGGGGGGTGCCAAAAACATTCAGTACTTC.

The sample holds a few counts of this clonotype. The chain carries TRBV19 and TRBJ2-2; 10 bases match TRBD2. V trimming: 5 bases; J trimming: 4 bases; junction bases outside the gene matches: 7. The CDR3 length is 16 residues. Germline values: CDR1 LNHDA, CDR2 SQIVND (reference sequence). In nucleotides, the CDR3 is TGTGCCAGTAGTTCCAGGACTAGCGGCCCCACCGGGGAGCTGTTTTTT. As protein: CASSSRTSGPTGELFF. The entire variable domain, with the rest obtained from reference TRBV19 and TRBJ2-2, is as follows: DGGITQSPKYLFRKEGQNVTLSCEQNLNHDAMYWYRQDPGQGLRLIYYSQIVNDFQKGDIAEGYSVSREKKESFPLTVTSAQKNPTAFYLCASSSRTSGPTGELFFGEGSRLTVL.

This clonotype showed up many times. The rearrangement joins TRBV20-1 to TRBJ1-1; 8 positions agree with TRBD1. Unmatched junction bases numbered 5, after V lost 6 bases and J lost 2 bases. Germline V lookup: CDR1 DFQATT, CDR2 SNEGSKA (reference sequence). CDR3 length equals 13 residues. The CDR3 sequence is CSAGQGGNTEAFF. DNA of the CDR3: TGCAGTGCCGGACAGGGCGGCAACACTGAAGCTTTCTTT.

This clonotype was detected a few times. The chain couples TRBV6-7 to TRBJ2-4; D assignment may be TRBD1 or TRBD2 (5 bases each). TRBV6-7 is designated an ORF whose function remains uncertain. The CDR3 consists of 19 residues. The germline V and J ends were trimmed by 6 bases and 0 bases, with 24 bases remaining between them. CDR3 residues: CASSAPGTVDRLAKNIQYF. In DNA form, the CDR3 reads TGTGCCAGCAGCGCCCCCGGGACGGTAGACCGCCTAGCCAAAAACATTCAGTACTTC.

V and J are TRBV28 and TRBJ1-4; D gene unclear. V was trimmed by 1 base and J by 4 bases, leaving 13 bases between them. This CDR3 contains 16 residues. Germline CDR1 reads MDHEN; CDR2 reads SYDVKM. CDR3 protein: CASSLLSLQFNEKLFF. The CDR3 DNA follows: TGTGCCAGCAGTTTATTATCTCTGCAGTTTAATGAAAAACTGTTTTTT.

The rearrangement uses TRBV20-1 and TRBJ2-7; D perhaps matches TRBD2 (7 bases). Deletions cut 6 bases from V and 7 bases from J, with 16 bases between. CDR1 is DFQATT and CDR2 is SNEGSKA in the germline V gene (reference sequence). This CDR3 has 12 residues. CDR3 amino acids: CSANKGGVEQYF. DNA of the CDR3: TGCAGTGCAAACAAGGGGGGGGTTGAGCAGTACTTC.

The table lists this clonotype with many counts. The chain has TRBV20-1 and TRBJ1-1; 7 nucleotides match TRBD1. Germline loops: CDR1 DFQATT, CDR2 SNEGSKA (reference sequence). V shed 2 bases and J 5 bases; nucleotides not matched to a gene: 8. The CDR3 is 14 residues long. The CDR3 DNA sequence: TGCAGTGCTAGAACCCCCACAGGGGAGACTGAAGCTTTCTTT. This codes for CSARTPTGETEAFF.

This clonotype was recorded at least ten times. This sequence joins TRBV5-8 and TRBJ2-5; weak D call: TRBD1 (6 bases). CDR3 size: 15 residues. From germline, CDR1 is SGHTS and CDR2 YDEGEE. V was shortened by 3 bases and J by 4 bases, with 16 bases between the two germline ends. This CDR3 reads CASSSEDSRSETQYF. CDR3 coding DNA: TGTGCCAGCAGCTCCGAGGACAGCCGCTCAGAGACCCAGTACTTC.

This rearrangement joins TRBV19 to TRBJ2-6; D is possibly TRBD1 or TRBD2 (5 bases each). With 3 bases removed from V and 2 bases from J, the gap between germline ends came to 14 bases. CDR1 and CDR2 from the germline V gene are LNHDA and SQIVND (reference sequence). The CDR3 totals 17 residues. For the CDR3, the DNA is TGTGCCAGTAGTATCGGGATCCTAGGGGCTGGGGCCAACGTCCTGACTTTC. It codes for CASSIGILGAGANVLTF.

This rearrangement joins TRBV15 to TRBJ2-3; 9 bases agree with TRBD2. CDR3 length: 17 amino acids. The V segment lost 5 bases and the J segment 2 bases; nucleotides outside the gene matches: 11. Germline V gives CDR1 LNHNV, CDR2 YYDKDF (reference sequence). DNA of the CDR3: TGTGCCACCAGCCAGAGGACCGCTAGCGGGACCACAGATACGCAGTATTTT. It translates to CATSQRTASGTTDTQYF.

This clonotype was counted at least ten times. The chain has TRBV3-1 and TRBJ1-4; D is unresolved. The CDR3 is 15 amino acids. Trimming took 1 base from V and 1 from J, leaving 7 bases between them. Per the germline V gene, CDR1 is LGHDT and CDR2 is YNNKEL (reference sequence). The DNA for the CDR3 is TGTGCCAGCAGCCAAGTGGGGAAAACTAATGAAAAACTGTTTTTT. Residues: CASSQVGKTNEKLFF. The whole variable domain, remainder taken from reference TRBV3-1 and TRBJ1-4, is DTAVSQTPKYLVTQMGNDKSIKCEQNLGHDTMYWYKQDSKKFLKIMFSYNNKELIINETVPNRFSPKSPDKAHLNLHINSLELGDSAVYFCASSQVGKTNEKLFFGSGTQLSVL.

This clonotype was detected many times. V is TRBV20-1 and J is TRBJ2-7; TRBD2 agrees at 7 bases. From germline, CDR1 is DFQATT and CDR2 SNEGSKA (reference sequence). This CDR3 comprises 13 residues. J was trimmed by 4 bases and V by 5 bases; bases with no gene match: 8. This CDR3 reads CSALGLEGYEQYF. The CDR3 region has the DNA TGCAGTGCTCTTGGACTAGAGGGTTACGAGCAGTACTTC.

This chain links TRBV7-6 with TRBJ2-3; no firm D call. Germline V gene sequence: CDR1 SGHVS, CDR2 FNYEAQ. This CDR3 region has 14 residues. Between the trimmed V and J ends, which lost 2 bases and 2 bases, there was a span of 8 bases. The CDR3 DNA is TGTGCCAGCAGCTTAAATGGACCCACAGATACGCAGTATTTT. Translating gives CASSLNGPTDTQYF.

This clonotype was seen many times. V usage is TRBV7-9 and J usage is TRBJ2-1, with a possible D match to TRBD2 (6 bases). The germline V gene has CDR1 SEHNR and CDR2 FQNEAQ (reference sequence). This CDR3 contains 15 residues. Deletions cut 3 bases from V and 7 bases from J, with 16 bases between. CDR3 coding DNA: TGTGCCAGCAGCTTCCTAGTTGGTCGGGAGAATGAGCAGTTCTTC. Its protein product is CASSFLVGRENEQFF.

This clonotype was found many times. The chain employs TRBV30 and TRBJ2-7, with 7 positions matching TRBD2. Losses at the gene ends were 0 bases for V and 5 bases for J; bases not matched to a gene: 7. Germline V lookup: CDR1 GTSNPN, CDR2 SVGIG (reference sequence). The CDR3 has 14 amino acids. The CDR3 sequence: CAWSVLARLNEQYF. CDR3 nucleotide sequence: TGTGCCTGGAGTGTACTAGCGAGGTTAAACGAGCAGTACTTC.

This clonotype appeared many times. This chain uses TRBV6-1 with TRBJ1-4; 10 positions match TRBD1. The CDR3 has 14 residues. Per the germline V gene, CDR1 is MNHNS and CDR2 is SASEGT. The junction had 4 bases not matched to a gene; V was cut back by 5 bases and J by 7 bases. CDR3 residues: CASSRQGAFEKLFF. CDR3 nucleotides: TGTGCCAGCAGTCGACAGGGGGCGTTTGAAAAACTGTTTTTT.